These 9 T cell receptor beta chains were all obtained from the same sample, sequenced in a study of long-term antiretroviral therapy in people with HIV. The assay used was immunoSEQ (version v3.0), run at survey level. Sequencing used immunoSEQ multiplex PCR; TCRdb keeps in-frame clones, though not all of them. The repertoire holds around 30,000 clones, with approximately 78% as singletons. The specimen was unsorted PBMCs, collected 1.5 years before starting antiretroviral therapy. The receptors shown here come from a man between 18 and 29 years old with HIV.

Only a few counts were recorded for this clone. The chain uses TRBV9 and TRBJ2-7, with 8 bases identical to TRBD1. Germline V gene lookup returns CDR1 SGDLS and CDR2 YYNGEE. V lost 3 bases, J lost 3 bases, and 8 bases stayed unmatched. This CDR3 is 15 amino acids long. The CDR3: CASSGATGDLYEQYF. CDR3 bases: TGTGCCAGCAGCGGAGCGACAGGGGACCTCTACGAGCAGTACTTC.

The V gene is TRBV28, the J gene TRBJ2-3; no definite D call. The V gene lost 5 bases and the J gene lost 5 bases, with 17 bases spanning the gap. The CDR3 is made up of 15 amino acids. Germline assignment: CDR1 MDHEN and CDR2 SYDVKM. CDR3 residues: CASSPRSTTLDTQYF. The CDR3 nucleotides read TGTGCCAGCAGTCCCCGTTCCACAACACTAGATACGCAGTATTTT.

The chain uses TRBV15 and TRBJ2-5, with 10 bases lining up with TRBD1. Per germline, CDR1 LNHNV and CDR2 YYDKDF (reference sequence). After removal of 6 bases from V and 4 bases from J, the junction contained 8 bases not matched to a gene. The CDR3 has 15 amino acids. CDR3 amino acids: CATSRTGGLGETQYF. DNA for the CDR3: TGTGCCACCAGTAGGACAGGGGGACTCGGAGAGACCCAGTACTTC.

V gene TRBV27 combines with J gene TRBJ2-7; 9 positions match TRBD1. Germline trimming cut 8 bases from V and 7 bases from J; bases unmatched to any gene: 6. Germline V CDR1 and CDR2: MNHEY, SMNVEV (reference sequence). The CDR3 is 12 residues long. In DNA form, the CDR3 reads TGTGCCAGCGGGACAGGGCCAGGGGAGCAGTACTTC. Translation: CASGTGPGEQYF.

CDR3 region: CASSLVREHNEQFF. The DNA for the CDR3 is TGTGCCAGCAGCTTGGTGCGGGAGCACAATGAGCAGTTCTTC. This chain joins TRBV5-4 and TRBJ2-1; 7 positions match TRBD2. Germline V CDR1 and CDR2: SGHNT, YYREEE (reference sequence). The CDR3 sequence is 14 residues long. V shed 0 bases and J 5 bases; nucleotides not matched to a gene: 2.

The genes are TRBV5-6 and TRBJ1-1; D may be TRBD1 (5 bases). The germline CDR1 and CDR2 sequences are SGHDT and YYEEEE. The CDR3 runs to 11 residues. V was clipped by 5 bases and J by 5 bases, with 7 bases between them. The CDR3 DNA reads as TGTGCCAGCAGTGCAGGGACTGAAGCTTTCTTT. It translates to CASSAGTEAFF.

V is TRBV7-3 and J is TRBJ2-1, with 7 bases identical to TRBD2. Trimming removed 5 bases from V and 9 bases from J; junction bases left unmatched: 13. This CDR3 contains 15 residues. The germline CDR1 and CDR2 sequences are SGHTA and FQGTGA. CDR3 DNA sequence: TGTGCCAGCAGCCGGGTGGGAGGGGTCTTTGCTGAGCAGTTCTTC. Its protein is CASSRVGGVFAEQFF.

This clone was seen a handful of times. The V gene is TRBV4-2, the J gene TRBJ2-7; 7 bases are a match to TRBD2. The CDR3 runs to 16 residues. CDR1 and CDR2 from the germline V gene are LGHNA and YNFKEQ. Trimming took 0 bases from V and 5 from J; bases not matched to a gene: 10. The DNA of the CDR3 is TGTGCCAGCAGCCAAGAAAACGCGGCGGGAGCTGACGAGCAGTACTTC. Its protein is CASSQENAAGADEQYF.

The V gene is TRBV30, the J gene TRBJ2-5; possibly TRBD1 for D (6 bases). V was clipped by 1 base and J by 5 bases, with 8 bases between them. Germline CDR1 GTSNPN, CDR2 SVGIG (reference sequence). The CDR3 covers 12 residues. This CDR3 reads CAWSGGLETQYF. The CDR3 DNA is TGTGCCTGGAGTGGGGGGCTTGAGACCCAGTACTTC.